The sequence of this T cell receptor beta chain was determined in a study of blood T cell repertoires in COVID-19. Study information: PBMCs, B-cell-depleted T cells, or T cells were the source of the cDNA or gDNA that made up the material.

The method was immunoSEQ multiplex PCR; TCRdb's version includes in-frame clones alone and lacks a portion of them. The sample carries around 150,000 clones, around 90% recorded once. The sequence was collected from a human donor with COVID-19, enrolled during active disease. The donor label of this sample is uncertain. Sample: peripheral blood.

CDR3 DNA sequence: TGTGCCAGCAGTTTGGGTGGGACAGGATTCTACAATGAGCAGTTCTTC. It encodes CASSLGGTGFYNEQFF. V usage is TRBV28 and J usage is TRBJ2-1, with 8 bases that match TRBD1. V lost 3 bases and J lost 3; bases outside the gene matches: 7. The CDR3 totals 16 residues. Per germline, CDR1 MDHEN and CDR2 SYDVKM.